These 21 T cell receptor beta chains share one sample of origin, sequenced in a study of T cells in localized non-small cell lung cancer (dated by TCRdb to 2020 to 2021). Library preparation was by the immunoSEQ multiplex PCR assay. This immuneACCESS table, as held by TCRdb, lists in-frame sequences with V and J called but not all clones. Of the missing ones, under half trace to an unresolved V gene in checked studies; the others have no known cause. The sample table lists 30,000 to 40,000 clones, roughly 85% of them with a count of one. The ten largest account for approximately 5.4% of the sample. The source material was peripheral blood mononuclear cells, sampled before any cancer treatment. All receptors come from a male donor at least 60 years old with stage II lung adenocarcinoma.

The rearrangement joins TRBV28 to TRBJ1-5, with D possibly matching TRBD1 (5 bases). Trimming pared 6 bases from V and 5 bases from J, leaving 17 bases between. Germline CDR1 is MDHEN and CDR2 is SYDVKM. The length of the CDR3 is 15 residues. Here the CDR3 DNA reads TGTGCCAGCAGAACCCCCCAGGGACCCGATCAGCCCCAGCATTTT. Translation: CASRTPQGPDQPQHF.

V usage is TRBV6-5 and J usage is TRBJ2-2; D is perhaps TRBD2 (7 bases). The CDR3 spans 15 residues. Germline values: CDR1 MNHEY, CDR2 SVGAGI. V was trimmed by 8 bases and J by 4 bases, leaving 17 bases between them. CDR3 in DNA: TGTGCCAGCCTCGGCGGGGGCGAGACCACCGGGGAGCTGTTTTTT. Translation gives CASLGGGETTGELFF.

Note on this clone: Other nucleotide sequences in the sample specify the same CDR3. The chain has TRBV7-2 and TRBJ1-3; no definite D call. With 1 base removed from V and 0 bases from J, the gap between germline ends came to 10 bases. This CDR3 spans 16 amino acids. The germline V gene encodes CDR1 SGHTA and CDR2 FQGNSA. As DNA, the CDR3 is TGTGCCAGCAGCTTAGGGCAGCCGAGCTCTGGAAACACCATATATTTT. This encodes CASSLGQPSSGNTIYF.

CDR3 in DNA: TGTGCCACTTGGGGGGGGGCCACTAATGAAAAACTGTTTTTT. Encoded protein: CATWGGATNEKLFF. The gene calls are TRBV10-3 and TRBJ1-4, with D perhaps matching TRBD1 (6 bases). Germline V lookup: CDR1 ENHRY, CDR2 SYGVKD. Trimming took off 10 bases at V and 2 bases at J, with 14 bases between the two ends. This CDR3 has 14 amino acids.

CDR3 residues: CSVAEGTDTQYF. The CDR3 nucleotides read TGCAGCGTTGCTGAGGGCACAGATACGCAGTATTTT. The V and J genes are TRBV29-1 and TRBJ2-3; no clear D. Germline V gene lookup returns CDR1 SQVTM and CDR2 ANQGSEA. Trimming stripped 4 bases from V and 1 base from J, with 6 bases between. The CDR3 length is 12 residues.

V gene TRBV5-1 combines with J gene TRBJ2-5; D call uncertain. Trimming pared 0 bases from V and 1 base from J, leaving 10 bases between. This CDR3 has 15 amino acids. The V gene's germline CDR1 is SGHRS and CDR2 YFSETQ. The DNA for the CDR3 is TGCGCCAGCAGCTTGGGTACTCACCTCCAAGAGACCCAGTACTTC. Its translation is CASSLGTHLQETQYF.

This chain links TRBV11-3 with TRBJ2-6; the D call may be TRBD1 or TRBD2 (6 bases each). V was pared by 5 bases and J by 2 bases, with 10 bases between. Germline-derived CDR1 and CDR2 are SGHNT and YENEEA. The CDR3 covers 15 residues. The CDR3 here is CASSKGGTGANVLTF. The CDR3 DNA reads as TGTGCCAGCAGCAAGGGGGGAACTGGGGCCAACGTCCTGACTTTC. The full variable domain, in which reference TRBV11-3 and TRBJ2-6 provide the parts outside the CDR3, is EAGVVQSPRYKIIEKKQPVAFWCNPISGHNTLYWYLQNLGQGPELLIRYENEEAVDDSQLPKDRFSAERLKGVDSTLKIQPAELGDSAVYLCASSKGGTGANVLTFGAGSRLTVL.

The chain combines TRBV9 with TRBJ2-1; no firm D call. In germline, CDR1 is SGDLS, CDR2 YYNGEE. The CDR3 covers 12 residues. The V end was cut by 4 bases, the J end by 5 bases, with 7 bases between. The CDR3 is CASSPSDNEQFF. DNA of the CDR3: TGTGCCAGCAGCCCCTCAGACAATGAGCAGTTCTTC.

This chain uses TRBV6-1 with TRBJ2-1, with D unresolved. Germline V gene lookup returns CDR1 MNHNS and CDR2 SASEGT. The CDR3 runs to 13 residues. Trimming left V 1 base short and J 11 bases short, with 12 bases between. CDR3: CASSEGVRDKQFF. CDR3 bases: TGTGCCAGCAGTGAAGGGGTCAGAGACAAGCAGTTCTTC.

The table lists this clone with a count of one. The chain links TRBV19 to TRBJ2-3; 9 bases agree with TRBD2. The CDR3 extends over 14 amino acids. The V gene end was trimmed by 4 bases and the J gene end by 4 bases; junction bases not matched to a gene: 3. CDR1 is LNHDA, CDR2 SQIVND, per germline (reference sequence). The CDR3 coding sequence is TGTGCCAGTAGTAAAAGCGGGAGGCCAGATACGCAGTATTTT. This translates into CASSKSGRPDTQYF.

The chain is built from TRBV7-2 and TRBJ2-7; unclear D gene. In germline, CDR1 is SGHTA, CDR2 FQGNSA. This CDR3 spans 15 amino acids. Deletions cut 3 bases from V and 1 base from J, with 13 bases between. The CDR3 DNA sequence: TGTGCCAGCAGCTTTGGAACGACACCATCCTACGAGCAGTACTTC. Protein: CASSFGTTPSYEQYF.

The rearrangement links TRBV6-5 to TRBJ1-2; unclear D gene. V lost 10 bases to trimming and J lost 8 bases, with 23 bases between them. The CDR3 sequence is 14 residues long. Germline-derived CDR1 and CDR2 are MNHEY and SVGAGI. Here the CDR3 DNA reads TGTGCCACCTACATAGGGCTCGGGGAGAGGGGCTACACCTTC. Protein sequence: CATYIGLGERGYTF.

The V and J genes are TRBV18 and TRBJ2-2; the D is unclear. The V gene lost 3 bases and the J gene lost 6 bases, with 8 bases spanning the gap. The CDR3 has 13 amino acids. Germline CDR1 is KGHSH and CDR2 is LQKENI. This CDR3 is CASSPRPAGELFF. CDR3 bases: TGTGCCAGCTCACCCCGGCCCGCCGGGGAGCTGTTTTTT.

The chain couples TRBV6-1 to TRBJ2-3, with no clear D. The ends were cut back, 3 bases at V and 4 bases at J, with 8 bases in the middle. CDR1 and CDR2 from the germline V gene are MNHNS and SASEGT. The CDR3 is 13 residues long. In DNA, the CDR3 is TGTGCCAGCAGTGACCCCCCCCCAGATACGCAGTATTTT. Residues: CASSDPPPDTQYF.

The sample holds a few counts of this clone. The J gene is TRBJ2-5, the V gene TRBV7-7; D is unresolved. The CDR3 has 14 residues. Trimming stripped 3 bases from V and 4 bases from J, with 12 bases between. Germline values: CDR1 SSHAT, CDR2 FNYEAQ (reference sequence). The CDR3 loop reads CASSLGQRSETQYF. The CDR3 DNA sequence: TGTGCCAGCAGCTTGGGCCAGAGATCAGAGACCCAGTACTTC.

The V gene is TRBV4-3, the J gene TRBJ1-2; 12 bases fit TRBD1. The CDR3 contains 15 residues. Germline-derived CDR1 and CDR2 are LGHNA and YSLEER. V shed 1 base and J 8 bases; nucleotides not matched to a gene: 5. CDR3 nucleotides: TGCGCCAGCAGCCAAGGGGACAGGGGGCGTGAAGGCTACACCTTC. Translation: CASSQGDRGREGYTF.

This clone was detected only a few times. The CDR3 protein is CASSFQETQYF. CDR3 nucleotides: TGCGCCAGCAGCTTTCAAGAGACCCAGTACTTC. The rearrangement uses TRBV5-1 and TRBJ2-5; no clear D. V lost 2 bases to trimming and J lost 2 bases, with 1 base between them. Germline CDR1 is SGHRS and CDR2 is YFSETQ. There are 11 residues in the CDR3. Complete variable domain (other parts from reference TRBV5-1 and TRBJ2-5): KAGVTQTPRYLIKTRGQQVTLSCSPISGHRSVSWYQQTPGQGLQFLFEYFSETQRNKGNFPGRFSGRQFSNSRSEMNVSTLELGDSALYLCASSFQETQYFGPGTRLLVL.

The chain combines TRBV4-1 with TRBJ2-1; possible D gene TRBD2, 5 bases. V lost 0 bases and J lost 0, with 12 bases in between. The CDR3 totals 17 residues. Germline V gene lookup returns CDR1 MGHRA and CDR2 YSYEKL. CDR3 coding DNA: TGCGCCAGCAGCCAAGATCCATCCGAGGGCTCCTACAATGAGCAGTTCTTC. The encoded protein is CASSQDPSEGSYNEQFF.

The rearrangement links TRBV9 to TRBJ1-1; no reliable D call. Trimming pared 1 base from V and 4 bases from J, leaving 11 bases between. Germline V CDR1 and CDR2: SGDLS, YYNGEE. The CDR3 is 14 amino acids. The CDR3 bases are TGTGCCAGCAGCGTACGGAACGAGGCCACTGAAGCTTTCTTT. It specifies CASSVRNEATEAFF.

This clone is medium-sized within its sample. V gene TRBV7-8 combines with J gene TRBJ1-1; D is unclear. V lost 1 base and J 6 bases, leaving 12 bases between the germline ends. Germline V gene data show CDR1 as SGHVS and CDR2 as FQNEAQ. This CDR3 region has 14 residues. Written as DNA, the CDR3 is TGTGCCAGCAGCTTAGTTTCCCTATGGGCTGAAGCTTTCTTT. It yields the protein CASSLVSLWAEAFF.

This clone counts as medium-sized (0.01 to 0.1%). The sample holds other DNA sequences that translate to the same CDR3. The chain combines TRBV7-2 with TRBJ1-3; no clear D. The CDR3 is 16 residues long. Germline CDR1 SGHTA, CDR2 FQGNSA. V lost 1 base to trimming and J lost 0 bases, with 10 bases between them. The CDR3 protein is CASSLGQPSSGNTIYF. The CDR3 nucleotides are TGTGCCAGCAGCTTAGGCCAGCCAAGCTCTGGAAACACCATATATTTT.